The T cell receptor beta chain under discussion was sequenced for a study of neurological immune-mediated disorders. J lost 2 bases, V lost 3 bases, and 3 bases had no gene match. The CDR3 runs to 15 residues. CDR1 and CDR2 from the germline V gene are KGHSH and LQKENI. TCRdb re-called the 5' RACE reads through MiXCR, storing one row per CDR3 protein. The sample has roughly 50,000 distinct CDR3 sequences, about 13% seen once. Regarding the study as a whole: CDR3 amino acid sequences found in expanded clones were never shared across subjects, suggesting private repertoires in all groups.

Stored at -80 C, 2 million PBMCs were the source of the unsorted libraries. This clonotype was detected many times. Its antigen is not known. The TCR sequence derives from a woman aged 55-70 years with HTLV-1-associated myelopathy (HAM/TSP). The chain combines TRBV18 with TRBJ2-7; 11 nucleotides agree with TRBD1. Sequencing used PBMCs. The CDR3 DNA is TGTGCCAGCTCACCCGGACAGGGGGCAACCTACGAGCAGTACTTC. This sequence encodes CASSPGQGATYEQYF.